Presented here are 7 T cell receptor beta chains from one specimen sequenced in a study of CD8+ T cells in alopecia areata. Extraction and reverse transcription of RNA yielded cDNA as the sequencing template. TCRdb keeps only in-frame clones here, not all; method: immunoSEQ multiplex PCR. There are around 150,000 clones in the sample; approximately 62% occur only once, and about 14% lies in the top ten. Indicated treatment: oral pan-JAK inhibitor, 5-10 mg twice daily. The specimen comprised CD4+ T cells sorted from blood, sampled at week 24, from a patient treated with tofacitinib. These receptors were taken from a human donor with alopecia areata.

CDR3 coding DNA: TGCAGCGTCCGACAGGGCCCCAATCAGCCCCAGCATTTT. This codes for CSVRQGPNQPQHF. The chain combines TRBV29-1 with TRBJ1-5; 7 bases are shared with TRBD1. The CDR3 runs 13 residues. J gave up 3 bases and V 6 bases, and 5 bases lay outside the gene matches. Germline V CDR1 and CDR2: SQVTM, ANQGSEA.

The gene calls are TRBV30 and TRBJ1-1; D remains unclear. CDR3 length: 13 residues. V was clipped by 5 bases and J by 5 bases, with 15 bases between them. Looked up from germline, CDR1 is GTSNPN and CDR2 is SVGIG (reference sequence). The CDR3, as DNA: TGTGCCTGGTACGGACCCCCAGGAACTGAAGCTTTCTTT. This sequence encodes CAWYGPPGTEAFF.

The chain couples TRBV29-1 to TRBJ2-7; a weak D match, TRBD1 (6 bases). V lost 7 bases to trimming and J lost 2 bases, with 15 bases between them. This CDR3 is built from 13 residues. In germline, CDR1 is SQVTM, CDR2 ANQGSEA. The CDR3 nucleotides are TGCAGCGCCATACAGGGAAATACCTACGAGCAGTACTTC. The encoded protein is CSAIQGNTYEQYF.

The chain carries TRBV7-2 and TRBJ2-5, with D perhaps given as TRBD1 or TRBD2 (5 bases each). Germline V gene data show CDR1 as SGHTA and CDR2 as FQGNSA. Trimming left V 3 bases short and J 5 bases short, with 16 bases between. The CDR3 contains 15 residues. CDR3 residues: CASSFGTLGPETQYF. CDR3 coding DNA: TGTGCCAGCAGCTTCGGGACCCTGGGGCCGGAGACCCAGTACTTC.

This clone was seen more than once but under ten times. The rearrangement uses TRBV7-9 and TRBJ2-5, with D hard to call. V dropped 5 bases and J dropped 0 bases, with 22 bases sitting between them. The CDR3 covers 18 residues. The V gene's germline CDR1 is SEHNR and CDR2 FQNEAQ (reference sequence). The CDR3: CASSPWLGGRRYQETQYF. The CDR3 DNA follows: TGTGCCAGCAGCCCATGGTTGGGTGGGCGACGGTACCAAGAGACCCAGTACTTC.

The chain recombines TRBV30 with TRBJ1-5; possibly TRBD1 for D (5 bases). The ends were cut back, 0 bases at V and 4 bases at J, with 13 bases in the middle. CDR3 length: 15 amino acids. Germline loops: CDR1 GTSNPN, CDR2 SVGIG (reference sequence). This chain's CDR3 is CAWSVLGGLNQPQHF. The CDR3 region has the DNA TGTGCCTGGAGTGTACTGGGGGGACTGAATCAGCCCCAGCATTTT.

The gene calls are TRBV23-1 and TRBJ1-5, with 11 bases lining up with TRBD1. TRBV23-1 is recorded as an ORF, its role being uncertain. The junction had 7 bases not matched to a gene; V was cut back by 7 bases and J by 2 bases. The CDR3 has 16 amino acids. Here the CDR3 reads CASTRTGGNGNQPQHF. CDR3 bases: TGCGCCAGCACTCGGACAGGGGGCAATGGCAATCAGCCCCAGCATTTT.